This TCR beta chain was documented in a study of blood T cells in healthy people across ages (dated by TCRdb to 2015 to 2017). As for the study more broadly: In model experiments, roughly one uniquely barcoded TCR beta cDNA molecule per two T cells was captured by template switching. Using deep sequencing normalized with unique cDNA molecular identifiers, the study measured how TCR beta repertoire diversity changes with age. The donors were divided into four age groups: young (average approximately 17 years), middle-aged (around 41), aged (about 60) and long-lived (82). To avoid experimental bias, donors of different ages were spread randomly across the sequencing lanes. Two additional independent replicas of 1 million unique cDNA reads from the same blood draw were analyzed for two donors (one aged 18 to 30 and one aged 80 or older). Study-wide conclusions, independent of this receptor: Observed TCR beta diversity per million T cells fell roughly linearly with age, and a significant reduction was already apparent by age around 44. Compared with the aged group, the long-lived group had more naive CD4+ T cells, fewer expanded clones and increased TCR diversity, suggesting age selection. Conclusive comparison of naive and antigen-experienced compartments was prevented by the profiling of bulk unsorted PBMCs. Donor CMV infection status was unknown, potentially confounding age-related changes in expanded clonotypes. Estimates of total diversity based on one million sequenced T cells were considered lower bounds and underestimates. The percentage of naive T cells measured by flow cytometry correlated strongly with observed TCR beta diversity.

Libraries were constructed by 5' RACE. The sequencer was an Illumina HiSeq 2500. A second PCR of about 6 to 11 cycles was performed with a sample-barcoded 5' primer and a J-beta primer mix. A template-switch 5' adaptor carrying 12 random nucleotides introduced a unique molecular identifier onto each TCR beta cDNA molecule. At least 2.5 million CDR3-containing paired-end reads were obtained from each sample. All of the RNA was converted into first-strand cDNA using the Mint cDNA synthesis kit, with a TRBC-specific oligonucleotide serving as the primer. After uracil-DNA glycosylase treatment, a first 18-cycle PCR used universal primers M1SS and BC2_uni_R on all cDNA. From the authors' description of their analysis: Each sample was normalized by randomly selecting 1 million high-quality reads, each carrying a distinct molecular identifier. Instead of being binned into consensus sequences, reads with shared molecular identifiers were discarded. MiTCR, run with a Q25 quality threshold and the strictest error-elimination algorithm, handled CDR3 identification, clonotype clustering and error correction. A nonparametric unseen species model with Euler transformation was used to estimate lower-bound total TCR beta diversity. Starting from the raw public reads, TCRdb applied fastp trimming at Q25, assembled clones with MiXCR and retained in-frame beta chains. Rows with one shared CDR3 protein collapse into an entry with the most common genes and DNA. V and J calls and clone size were set by TCRdb, not the authors. The sample data list approximately 360,000 distinct CDR3 sequences, and approximately 52% of these were observed just once. The top ten clonotypes cover roughly 51% of the sample.

Systemically healthy Caucasian individuals from Russia, 39 in total and aged roughly 6 to 95 years, were included as donors. Each donor gave ten milliliters of peripheral blood, collected into EDTA-treated Vacutainer tubes. PBMCs were isolated by Ficoll-Paque density-gradient centrifugation, with at least 6 million obtained per sample. Total RNA, at least 6 micrograms per sample, was extracted from PBMCs with Trizol reagent. For every donor, an aliquot of PBMCs went through flow cytometry to measure the percentages of naive CD45RAhigh/CD27high T cells. Remarks on this clonotype: What antigen it recognizes has not been identified. Base qualities are not provided; no much larger clone lies one nucleotide away.

The CDR3 runs 16 amino acids, cysteine and phenylalanine included. The only DNA kept is the CDR3, 48 bases in frame from the first base. Based on the germline V gene (reference sequence), the CDR1 and CDR2 sequences are DFQATT and SNEGSKA. Here V drops 5 bases and J drops 1 base, and the junction holds 9 bases not matched to any gene. The chain couples TRBV20-1 to TRBJ2-3, with 10 middle bases fitting TRBD2. Sequencing input: blood. The sequence came from a man aged 55-75 years in good health. The sequence in DNA is TGCAGTGCTGCCCCAAGCGGGAGGGCTGGCACAGATACGCAGTATTTT. Translation gives CSAAPSGRAGTDTQYF.